The 9 T cell receptor beta chains given below trace back to one sample, sequenced in a study of early T cells in non-severe SARS-CoV-2 infection. One entry per CDR3 protein, called by TCRdb with MiXCR from the 5' RACE reads. Among about 68,000 distinct CDR3 sequences, roughly an eighth were seen once, and the ten largest hold around 1.7%. The sequencing input was whole blood. The origin of the receptors is an adult who was a healthcare worker with PCR-confirmed SARS-CoV-2 infection or an uninfected control (not recorded which).

Ten or more counts support this clonotype. The CDR3 DNA sequence: TGTGCCAGCCGCCCCCGCCAGGACCTCTTGAACTATGGCTACACCTTC. This codes for CASRPRQDLLNYGYTF. The chain is built from TRBV7-9 and TRBJ1-2; no clear D. Germline lookup yields CDR1 SEHNR and CDR2 FQNEAQ (reference sequence). The CDR3 runs 16 residues. Deletions cut 8 bases from V and 2 bases from J, with 21 bases between.

This clonotype was seen repeatedly, ten times or more. The V gene is TRBV11-2, the J gene TRBJ2-1; 8 nucleotides line up with TRBD2. With 4 bases clipped from V and 9 bases from J, the junction kept 11 bases outside the gene matches. This CDR3 region has 15 residues. Germline values: CDR1 SGHAT, CDR2 FQNNGV. The CDR3 protein is CASSSPRGGKSEQFF. The DNA of the CDR3 is TGTGCCAGCAGCTCCCCTCGCGGGGGGAAGAGTGAGCAGTTCTTC.

V is TRBV7-2 and J is TRBJ2-5; maybe TRBD1 (5 bases). The V and J ends lost 1 base and 2 bases respectively, with 8 bases between them. CDR1 is SGHTA, CDR2 FQGNSA, per germline. This CDR3 is built from 14 residues. CDR3 sequence (DNA): TGTGCCAGCAGCTTAGGTAGGGGTCAAGAGACCCAGTACTTC. Protein sequence: CASSLGRGQETQYF.

Many counts were recorded for this clonotype. J is TRBJ1-2 and V is TRBV5-6; D possibly corresponds to TRBD1 (6 bases). V was trimmed by 5 bases and J by 4 bases, leaving 12 bases between them. Germline loops: CDR1 SGHDT, CDR2 YYEEEE. The CDR3 is 13 amino acids. The CDR3 DNA sequence: TGTGCCAGCAGGCCAGACAGGAGCTATGGCTACACCTTC. Translated: CASRPDRSYGYTF.

The chain joins TRBV20-1 to TRBJ2-7; 7 bases align to TRBD2. The CDR3 totals 14 residues. J was trimmed by 2 bases and V by 4 bases; bases with no gene match: 8. CDR1 and CDR2 (germline): DFQATT, SNEGSKA (reference sequence). CDR3 protein: CSATPGGVPYEQYF. The CDR3 coding sequence is TGCAGTGCTACCCCTGGGGGGGTCCCCTACGAGCAGTACTTC.

The chain has TRBV7-3 and TRBJ2-1; unclear D gene. V was pared by 8 bases and J by 6 bases, with 11 bases between. The CDR3 spans 12 residues. The germline gives CDR1 SGHTA, CDR2 FQGTGA. CDR3 sequence (DNA): TGTGCCAGCGGCACATCCACCAATGAGCAGTTCTTC. The encoded protein is CASGTSTNEQFF.

This clonotype was found many times. The chain couples TRBV18 to TRBJ1-4; 8 bases are a match to TRBD1. Germline CDR1 KGHSH, CDR2 LQKENI. J was trimmed by 3 bases and V by 1 base; bases with no gene match: 10. The CDR3 length is 18 residues. The CDR3 is CASSPRATGVVPNEKLFF. CDR3 in DNA: TGTGCCAGCTCACCACGTGCGACAGGGGTCGTCCCTAATGAAAAACTGTTTTTT.

This clonotype showed up many times. The V call is TRBV5-6, the J call TRBJ2-7, with TRBD2 as a possible D gene (6 bases). CDR3 length: 14 amino acids. Germline V gene data show CDR1 as SGHDT and CDR2 as YYEEEE. V lost 2 bases, J lost 7 bases, and 16 bases lay in between. The CDR3 coding sequence is TGTGCCAGCAGCTTACCAGCGGGCCCGGGGGAGCAGTACTTC. Its protein product is CASSLPAGPGEQYF. The full variable domain, in which reference TRBV5-6 and TRBJ2-7 provide the parts outside the CDR3, is DAGVTQSPTHLIKTRGQQVTLRCSPKSGHDTVSWYQQALGQGPQFIFQYYEEEERQRGNFPDRFSGHQFPNYSSELNVNALLLGDSALYLCASSLPAGPGEQYFGPGTRLTVT.

This clonotype appeared many times. The V call is TRBV27, the J call TRBJ2-1, with 8 bases lining up with TRBD2. The CDR3 runs to 14 residues. Germline assignment: CDR1 MNHEY and CDR2 SMNVEV (reference sequence). The ends lost 8 bases at V and 9 bases at J; junction bases unmatched: 12. Here the CDR3 reads CASFTMTSATEQFF. CDR3 DNA: TGTGCCAGCTTCACAATGACTAGCGCCACTGAGCAGTTCTTC.